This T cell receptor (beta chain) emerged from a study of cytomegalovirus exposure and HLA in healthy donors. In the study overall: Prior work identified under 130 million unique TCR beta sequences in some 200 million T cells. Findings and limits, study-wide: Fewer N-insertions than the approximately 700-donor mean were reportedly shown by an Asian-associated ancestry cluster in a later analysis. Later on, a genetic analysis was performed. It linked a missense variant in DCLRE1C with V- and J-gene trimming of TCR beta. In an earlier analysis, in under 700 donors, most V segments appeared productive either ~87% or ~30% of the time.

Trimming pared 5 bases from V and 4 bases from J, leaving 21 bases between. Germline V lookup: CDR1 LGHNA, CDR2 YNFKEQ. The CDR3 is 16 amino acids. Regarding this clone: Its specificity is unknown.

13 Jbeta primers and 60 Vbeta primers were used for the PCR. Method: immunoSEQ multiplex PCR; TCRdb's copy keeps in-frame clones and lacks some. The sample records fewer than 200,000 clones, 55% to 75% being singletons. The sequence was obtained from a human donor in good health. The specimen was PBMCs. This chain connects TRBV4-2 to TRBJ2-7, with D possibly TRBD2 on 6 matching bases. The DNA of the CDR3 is TGTGCCAGCAGCACCCATTCTCGGGGGTTCAGTTACGAGCAGTACTTC. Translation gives CASSTHSRGFSYEQYF.